These 6 T cell receptor beta chains originate from one sample sequenced in a study of blood T cell repertoires in COVID-19. Here immunoSEQ multiplex PCR was the method, and the copy in TCRdb shows in-frame clones only, minus some. The table has about 94,000 clones, more than 75% seen once; the top ten hold 7.4%. The sequenced material came from peripheral blood. The receptors derive from a human donor with acute or convalescent COVID-19. The donor label of this sample is uncertain.

This chain links TRBV4-2 with TRBJ1-2, with 7 nucleotides matching TRBD1. From germline, CDR1 is LGHNA and CDR2 YNFKEQ. The CDR3 contains 17 residues. Unmatched junction bases numbered 11, after V lost 4 bases and J lost 0 bases. CDR3 sequence: CASSPTPGTEANYGYTF. The CDR3 DNA sequence: TGTGCCAGCAGCCCGACACCCGGGACAGAAGCTAACTATGGCTACACCTTC.

The chain uses TRBV28 and TRBJ1-1, with a possible D match to TRBD1 (5 bases). The CDR3 consists of 15 residues. From germline, CDR1 is MDHEN and CDR2 SYDVKM. V lost 3 bases and J lost 10, with 21 bases in between. This CDR3 reads CASSFLPGLVFVAFF. The CDR3 bases are TGTGCCAGCAGTTTCTTGCCAGGGTTGGTGTTTGTAGCTTTCTTT.

This rearrangement joins TRBV6-6 to TRBJ2-7, with TRBD1 matching 9 bases. Germline V lookup: CDR1 MNHNY, CDR2 SVGAGI (reference sequence). The ends lost 4 bases at V and 4 bases at J; junction bases unmatched: 2. The CDR3 loop spans 13 amino acids. The CDR3 bases are TGTGCCAGCAGTTCCGGGACAGGGTACGAGCAGTACTTC. As protein: CASSSGTGYEQYF.

This chain connects TRBV30 to TRBJ1-3, with D perhaps matching TRBD1 (5 bases). Between the trimmed V and J ends, which lost 0 bases and 4 bases, there was a span of 13 bases. The V gene's germline CDR1 is GTSNPN and CDR2 SVGIG (reference sequence). This CDR3 spans 15 amino acids. CDR3 in amino acids: CAWSVPQGKGNTIYF. The DNA for the CDR3 is TGTGCCTGGAGTGTTCCCCAGGGTAAGGGAAACACCATATATTTT. Full variable domain (rest looked up from reference TRBV30 and TRBJ1-3): SQTIHQWPATLVQPVGSPLSLECTVEGTSNPNLYWYRQAAGRGLQLLFYSVGIGQISSEVPQNLSASRPQDRQFILSSKKLLLSDSGFYLCAWSVPQGKGNTIYFGEGSWLTVV.

The chain couples TRBV5-1 to TRBJ1-4; 9 bases line up with TRBD1. Germline CDR1 SGHRS, CDR2 YFSETQ. The CDR3 extends over 14 amino acids. The J segment lost 8 bases and the V segment lost 2 bases, leaving 4 bases of the junction unmatched. CDR3 nucleotide sequence: TGCGCCAGCAGCTTAGGGACAGGGCCGGAAAAACTGTTTTTT. Its protein is CASSLGTGPEKLFF. Based on the CDR3 plus reference TRBV5-1 and TRBJ1-4, the full variable domain is KAGVTQTPRYLIKTRGQQVTLSCSPISGHRSVSWYQQTPGQGLQFLFEYFSETQRNKGNFPGRFSGRQFSNSRSEMNVSTLELGDSALYLCASSLGTGPEKLFFGSGTQLSVL.

The chain couples TRBV7-6 to TRBJ1-1; TRBD1 matches at 9 bases. V lost 5 bases and J lost 1; bases outside the gene matches: 5. CDR1 is SGHVS and CDR2 is FNYEAQ in the germline V gene. The length of the CDR3 is 15 residues. CDR3 sequence (DNA): TGTGCCAGCAGCCTAACAGGGGGCCGGAACACTGAAGCTTTCTTT. Its translation: CASSLTGGRNTEAFF.